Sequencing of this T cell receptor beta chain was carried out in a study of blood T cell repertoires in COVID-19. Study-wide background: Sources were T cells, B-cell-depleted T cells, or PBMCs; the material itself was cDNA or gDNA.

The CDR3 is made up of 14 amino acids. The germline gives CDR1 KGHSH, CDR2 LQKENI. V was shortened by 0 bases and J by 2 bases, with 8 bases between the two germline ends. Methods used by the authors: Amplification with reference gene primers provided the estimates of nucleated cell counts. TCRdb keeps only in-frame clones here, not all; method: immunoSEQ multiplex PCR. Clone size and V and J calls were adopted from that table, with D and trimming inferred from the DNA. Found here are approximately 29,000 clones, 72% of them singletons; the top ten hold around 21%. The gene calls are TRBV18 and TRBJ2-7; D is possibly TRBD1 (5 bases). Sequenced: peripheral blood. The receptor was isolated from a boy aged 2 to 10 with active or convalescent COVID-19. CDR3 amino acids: CASSPPSRAYEQYF. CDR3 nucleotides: TGTGCCAGCTCACCACCCAGCAGGGCCTACGAGCAGTACTTC.